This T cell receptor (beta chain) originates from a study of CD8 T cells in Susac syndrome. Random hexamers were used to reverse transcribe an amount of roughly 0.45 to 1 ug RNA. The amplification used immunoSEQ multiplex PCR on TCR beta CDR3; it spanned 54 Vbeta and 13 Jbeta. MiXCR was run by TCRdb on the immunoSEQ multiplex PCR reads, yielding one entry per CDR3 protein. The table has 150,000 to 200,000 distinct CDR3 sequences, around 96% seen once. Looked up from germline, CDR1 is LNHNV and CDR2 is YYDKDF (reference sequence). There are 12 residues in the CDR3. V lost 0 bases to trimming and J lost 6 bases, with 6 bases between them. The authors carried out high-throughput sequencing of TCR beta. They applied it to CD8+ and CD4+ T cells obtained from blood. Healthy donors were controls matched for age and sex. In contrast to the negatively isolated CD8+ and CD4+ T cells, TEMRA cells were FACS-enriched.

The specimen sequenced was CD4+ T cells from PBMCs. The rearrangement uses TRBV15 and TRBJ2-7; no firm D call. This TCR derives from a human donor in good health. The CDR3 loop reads CATSREGFEQYF. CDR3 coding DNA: TGTGCCACCAGCAGAGAGGGGTTCGAGCAGTACTTC.